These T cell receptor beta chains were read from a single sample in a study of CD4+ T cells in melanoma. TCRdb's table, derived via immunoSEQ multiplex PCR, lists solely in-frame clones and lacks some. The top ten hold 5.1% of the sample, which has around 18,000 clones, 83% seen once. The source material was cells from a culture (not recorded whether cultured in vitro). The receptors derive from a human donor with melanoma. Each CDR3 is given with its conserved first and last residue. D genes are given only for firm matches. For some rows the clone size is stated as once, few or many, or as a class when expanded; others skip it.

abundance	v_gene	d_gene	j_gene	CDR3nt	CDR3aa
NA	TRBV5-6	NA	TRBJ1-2	TGTGCCAGCAGCTTGTGGAAAAAAACCGATGGCTACACCTTC	CASSLWKKTDGYTF
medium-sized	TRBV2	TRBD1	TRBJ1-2	TGTGCCAGCAGGGGACAGGTAGTGTGGTATGGCTACACCTTC	CASRGQVVWYGYTF
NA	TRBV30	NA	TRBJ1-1	TGTGCCTCCCAGTGGGGGGGCTGGGGGAACACTGAAGCTTTCTTT	CASQWGGWGNTEAFF
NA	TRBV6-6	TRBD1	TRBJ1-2	TGTGCCAGCAGCTCAGTGACAGGGGGCGGCTATGGCTACACCTTC	CASSSVTGGGYGYTF
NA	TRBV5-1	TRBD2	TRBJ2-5	TGCGCCAGCAGCTCTGGACTAGCGGGGGGGCGAGAGACCCAGTACTTC	CASSSGLAGGRETQYF
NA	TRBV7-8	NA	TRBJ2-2	TGTGCCACCGGACGTTCGGAGAACACCGGGGAGCTGTTTTTT	CATGRSENTGELFF
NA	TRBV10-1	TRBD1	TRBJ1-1	TGCGCCAGCAGTGAGAGTACAGGGGGCATCGCTGAAGCTTTCTTT	CASSESTGGIAEAFF
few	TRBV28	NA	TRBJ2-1	TGTGCCAGCAGTTCCCGGAAGGGTCGGAATGAGCAGTTCTTC	CASSSRKGRNEQFF
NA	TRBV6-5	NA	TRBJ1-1	TGTGCCAGCAGTTACTCGAGGGGCACGAACACTGAAGCTTTCTTT	CASSYSRGTNTEAFF
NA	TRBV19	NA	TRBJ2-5	TGTGCCAGTAGTATAGGACTGAAAGAGACCCAGTACTTC	CASSIGLKETQYF
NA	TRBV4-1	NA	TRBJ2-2	TGCGCCAGCAGCCAAAGGCACTCCGGAGGGACCGGGGAGCTGTTTTTT	CASSQRHSGGTGELFF
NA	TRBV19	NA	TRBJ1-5	TGTGCCAGTACCGCAAACAGGGATCAGCCCCAGCATTTT	CASTANRDQPQHF
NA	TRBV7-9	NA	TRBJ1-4	TGTGCCAGCAGTTACGATGGTGGGGAACTGTTTTTT	CASSYDGGELFF
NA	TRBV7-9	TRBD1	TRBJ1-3	TGTGCCAGCAGCTTAACAGGGGGAGGAAACACCATATATTTT	CASSLTGGGNTIYF
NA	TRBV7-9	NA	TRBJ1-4	TGTGCCAGCAGCTTAGCCGTACAGGGTGCAAAACTGTTTTTT	CASSLAVQGAKLFF
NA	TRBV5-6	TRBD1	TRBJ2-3	TGTGCCAGCAGTTTGAGGCGGACAGGAACAGATACGCAGTATTTT	CASSLRRTGTDTQYF
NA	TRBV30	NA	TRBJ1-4	TGTGCCTGGGGCCGAGGGCTGACTAATGAAAAACTGTTTTTT	CAWGRGLTNEKLFF
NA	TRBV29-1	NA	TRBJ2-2	TGCAGCGTTACGGGACTTCCAACCACCGGGGAGCTGTTTTTT	CSVTGLPTTGELFF
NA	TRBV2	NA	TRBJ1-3	TGTGCCAGCAGTGTGCTAGGCGGATACTCTGGAAACACCATATATTTT	CASSVLGGYSGNTIYF
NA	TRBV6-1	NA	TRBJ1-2	TGTGCCAGCAGTGAGGGGCAGCTTAGGGGGGATGGCTACACCTTC	CASSEGQLRGDGYTF
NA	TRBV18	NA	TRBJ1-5	TGTGCCAGCTCACTTTACGACAGCGGCAATCAGCCCCAGCATTTT	CASSLYDSGNQPQHF
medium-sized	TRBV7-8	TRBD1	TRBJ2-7	TGTGCCAGCAGCGTGGGACAGGCCTACGAGCAGTACTTC	CASSVGQAYEQYF
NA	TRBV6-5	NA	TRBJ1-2	TGTGCCAGCAGTTCGACAGCAGACGGTGGCTACACCTTC	CASSSTADGGYTF
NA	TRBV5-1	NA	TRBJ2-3	TGCGCCAGCAGCTTGGGTTCTGATACGCAGTATTTT	CASSLGSDTQYF
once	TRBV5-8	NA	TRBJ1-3	TGTGCCAGCAACCAGCGGGGCAGATCTGGAAACACCATATATTTT	CASNQRGRSGNTIYF
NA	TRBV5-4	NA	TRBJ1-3	TGTGCCAGCAGCTTGGGCGCACGGGGGCTGAACACCATATATTTT	CASSLGARGLNTIYF
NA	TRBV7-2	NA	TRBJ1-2	TGTGCCAGCAGCTTGGGCTGGTCATATGGCTACACCTTC	CASSLGWSYGYTF
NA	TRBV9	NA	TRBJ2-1	TGTGCCAGCAGCGTTGGGGGGTACCAGGGCAATGAGCAGTTCTTC	CASSVGGYQGNEQFF
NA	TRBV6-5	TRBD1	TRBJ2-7	TGTGCCAGCAGTCCGGACAGGCGGTGGGAGCAGTACTTC	CASSPDRRWEQYF
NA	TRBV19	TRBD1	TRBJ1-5	TGTGCCAGTAAGGGACAGCCAAATCAGCCCCAGCATTTT	CASKGQPNQPQHF
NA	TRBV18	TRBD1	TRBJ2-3	TGTGCCAGCTCGCCTTCCCAGGGGGCGGATACGCAGTATTTT	CASSPSQGADTQYF
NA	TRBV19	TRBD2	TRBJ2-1	TGTGCCAGTAGCTCGTGGGGGGGGTCGTCGTCCTACAATGAGCAGTTCTTC	CASSSWGGSSSYNEQFF
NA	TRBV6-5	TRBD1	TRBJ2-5	TGTGCCAGCAGTTACTCCAGGGGGCCTTTCCCCCAGTACTTC	CASSYSRGPFPQYF
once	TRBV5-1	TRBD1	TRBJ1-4	TGCGCCAGCAGCTTGGCCCCAGGGGGCGCAACTAATGAAAAACTGTTTTTT	CASSLAPGGATNEKLFF
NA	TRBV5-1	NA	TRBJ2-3	TGCGCCAGCAGCTCCATGACGGTTCCTAGCACAGATACGCAGTATTTT	CASSSMTVPSTDTQYF
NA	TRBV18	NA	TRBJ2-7	TGTGCCAGCTCACGTACTTCAGGGTCAAACTACGAGCAGTACTTC	CASSRTSGSNYEQYF
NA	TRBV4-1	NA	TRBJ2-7	TGCGCCAGCAGCCAAGTGTCCGGGGGGCTACCCGCAAGGATCTACGAGCAGTACTTC	CASSQVSGGLPARIYEQYF
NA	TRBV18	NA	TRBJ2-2	TGTGCCAGCTCACAAGACACGAACACCGGGGAGCTGTTTTTT	CASSQDTNTGELFF
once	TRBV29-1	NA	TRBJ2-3	TGCAGCGTTAAATTAGCGGACACCTCTTTGGGTACGCAGTATTTT	CSVKLADTSLGTQYF
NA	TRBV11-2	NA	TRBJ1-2	TGTGCCAGCAGCCACGGCAGGGTTCCAAACTATGGCTACACCTTC	CASSHGRVPNYGYTF
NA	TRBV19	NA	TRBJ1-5	TGTGCCAGTAGTATGGGGGGTAGTGGCCAGCCCCAGCATTTT	CASSMGGSGQPQHF
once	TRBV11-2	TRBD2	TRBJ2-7	TGTGCCAGCAGTCCTCAAGCGGGGGGGACTTACGAGCAGTACTTC	CASSPQAGGTYEQYF
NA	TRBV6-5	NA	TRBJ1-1	TGTGCCACCTATCAGAATAGAAACGTGAACACTGAAGCTTTCTTT	CATYQNRNVNTEAFF
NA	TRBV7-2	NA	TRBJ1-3	TGTGCCAGCAGCCCCGTGAACGGAAACACCATATATTTT	CASSPVNGNTIYF
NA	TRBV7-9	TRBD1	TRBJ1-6	TGTGCCAGCAGCTCATCCGGGACAGGAGTCAATTCACCCCTCCACTTT	CASSSSGTGVNSPLHF
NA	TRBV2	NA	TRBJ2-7	TGTGCCAGCACAGGAGGGGAAATCTACGAGCAGTACTTC	CASTGGEIYEQYF
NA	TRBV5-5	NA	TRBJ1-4	TGTGCCAGCAGCCCAGGGACATTCACAACTAATGAAAAACTGTTTTTT	CASSPGTFTTNEKLFF
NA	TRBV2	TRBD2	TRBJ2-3	TGTGCCAGCAAGCGGGGGTACCTTGCGCAAGATACGCAGTATTTT	CASKRGYLAQDTQYF
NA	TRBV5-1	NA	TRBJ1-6	TGCGCCAGCAGCTCGAACAGGGCTACGGATAATTCACCCCTCCACTTT	CASSSNRATDNSPLHF
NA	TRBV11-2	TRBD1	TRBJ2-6	TGTGCCAGCAGCTCGCCGAGACAGGGCGTCTCTGGGGCCAACGTCCTGACTTTC	CASSSPRQGVSGANVLTF
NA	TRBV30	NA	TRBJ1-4	TGTGCCTGGAGAGTGGGCAGGGGTATTGAAAAACTGTTTTTT	CAWRVGRGIEKLFF